What follows are 16 T cell receptor beta chains derived from one specimen sequenced in a study of blood T cell repertoires in COVID-19. The assay was immunoSEQ multiplex PCR, and TCRdb's table has in-frame clones only and misses some. This sample yields roughly 200,000 clones, of which roughly 89% are seen a single time; over 9% belongs to the top ten. Specimen: PBMCs or T cells enriched from blood (not recorded which). The receptors here all came from a man aged 18 to 29 with acute COVID-19.

The rearrangement links TRBV28 to TRBJ1-5; D may be TRBD1 (6 bases). CDR1 MDHEN and CDR2 SYDVKM come from the germline V gene. This CDR3 has 16 amino acids. The V end was cut by 5 bases, the J end by 0 bases, with 14 bases between. CDR3 DNA sequence: TGTGCCAGCAGTCCCCAAACAGGGCTTAGCAATCAGCCCCAGCATTTT. Its protein is CASSPQTGLSNQPQHF.

The V and J genes are TRBV11-2 and TRBJ1-5; TRBD1 matches at 7 bases. The CDR3 runs 14 residues. V was clipped by 0 bases and J by 7 bases; unmatched bases: 3. Germline lookup yields CDR1 SGHAT and CDR2 FQNNGV. CDR3 nucleotide sequence: TGTGCCAGCAGCTTAGAACAGGGGCCACAGCCCCAGCATTTT. It is translated as CASSLEQGPQPQHF.

The chain is built from TRBV2 and TRBJ1-1; perhaps TRBD1 as D (5 bases). The CDR3 is made up of 14 amino acids. Per germline, CDR1 SNHLY and CDR2 FYNNEI. V was trimmed by 5 bases and J by 3 bases, leaving 13 bases between them. CDR3 protein: CASSRRGADTEAFF. DNA of the CDR3: TGTGCCAGCAGTCGGAGGGGCGCTGACACTGAAGCTTTCTTT.

This chain joins TRBV28 and TRBJ1-4, with 12 nucleotides matching TRBD1. J was trimmed by 6 bases and V by 0 bases; bases with no gene match: 2. This CDR3 is built from 16 residues. From germline, CDR1 is MDHEN and CDR2 SYDVKM. This CDR3 reads CASSLWGQGADEKLFF. The CDR3 region has the DNA TGTGCCAGCAGTTTATGGGGACAGGGGGCCGATGAAAAACTGTTTTTT.

This clone appeared once. This rearrangement joins TRBV19 to TRBJ1-1; D remains unclear. The CDR3 runs 15 residues. CDR1 LNHDA and CDR2 SQIVND come from the germline V gene (reference sequence). The V gene lost 1 base and the J gene lost 0 bases, with 9 bases spanning the gap. The CDR3 DNA reads as TGTGCCAGTAGTATAGCGGCGGGTGTGAACACTGAAGCTTTCTTT. As protein: CASSIAAGVNTEAFF. Combining the CDR3 with reference TRBV19 and TRBJ1-1 gives the whole variable domain DGGITQSPKYLFRKEGQNVTLSCEQNLNHDAMYWYRQDPGQGLRLIYYSQIVNDFQKGDIAEGYSVSREKKESFPLTVTSAQKNPTAFYLCASSIAAGVNTEAFFGQGTRLTVV.

The gene calls are TRBV5-1 and TRBJ2-5, with D possibly TRBD1 on 6 matching bases. The CDR3 totals 14 residues. V shed 4 bases and J shed 1 base, with 11 bases lying between them. Germline V CDR1 and CDR2: SGHRS, YFSETQ. CDR3 nucleotide sequence: TGCGCCAGCAGCCCCGGGACACCCCAAGAGACCCAGTACTTC. Its translation is CASSPGTPQETQYF.

V gene TRBV13 combines with J gene TRBJ2-1; 7 bases map to TRBD1. CDR3 size: 13 residues. Trimming took 5 bases from V and 7 from J; bases not matched to a gene: 5. From germline, CDR1 is PRHDT and CDR2 FYEKMQ (reference sequence). Written as DNA, the CDR3 is TGTGCCAGCAGCCGAATACAGGGGAATGAGCAGTTCTTC. This gives the protein CASSRIQGNEQFF. The whole variable domain, filled in from reference TRBV13 and TRBJ2-1, reads AAGVIQSPRHLIKEKRETATLKCYPIPRHDTVYWYQQGPGQDPQFLISFYEKMQSDKGSIPDRFSAQQFSDYHSELNMSSLELGDSALYFCASSRIQGNEQFFGPGTRLTVL.

The chain couples TRBV19 to TRBJ1-1; 8 bases align to TRBD1. The CDR3 loop spans 15 amino acids. CDR1 is LNHDA, CDR2 SQIVND, per germline (reference sequence). Trimming removed 6 bases from V and 1 base from J; junction bases left unmatched: 7. The CDR3 DNA reads TGTGCCAGTAGGCAGGGGGCTTATAAGAACACTGAAGCTTTCTTT. It yields the protein CASRQGAYKNTEAFF.

V is TRBV28 and J is TRBJ1-1; perhaps TRBD1 as D (6 bases). This CDR3 has 14 amino acids. Germline CDR1 is MDHEN and CDR2 is SYDVKM. Trimming left V 6 bases short and J 6 bases short, with 17 bases between. CDR3 sequence reads: CASRSGTGNSEAFF. The CDR3, as DNA: TGTGCCAGCAGGTCGGGTACAGGGAATTCTGAAGCTTTCTTT.

The V gene is TRBV4-2, the J gene TRBJ2-1, with D tentatively TRBD1 (5 bases). This CDR3 is 15 amino acids long. The germline V and J ends were trimmed by 0 bases and 6 bases, with 12 bases remaining between them. Germline V gene sequence: CDR1 LGHNA, CDR2 YNFKEQ. CDR3 sequence (DNA): TGTGCCAGCAGCCAAGATGTCAGGGCTAGCAATGAGCAGTTCTTC. This encodes CASSQDVRASNEQFF.

The chain carries TRBV28 and TRBJ2-5; D unclear. This CDR3 contains 14 residues. Trimming took off 3 bases at V and 2 bases at J, with 10 bases between the two ends. Germline CDR1 and CDR2: MDHEN and SYDVKM. The CDR3 DNA reads TGTGCCAGCAGTTTTGCGGTTAGGCAAGAGACCCAGTACTTC. Translated: CASSFAVRQETQYF.

The rearrangement joins TRBV29-1 to TRBJ1-1; 7 bases are shared with TRBD1. The CDR3 is 13 residues long. The germline gives CDR1 SQVTM, CDR2 ANQGSEA. V lost 6 bases to trimming and J lost 0 bases; unmatched junction nucleotides: 4. For the CDR3, the DNA is TGCAGCGTGAGGGGGCGGATGAACACTGAAGCTTTCTTT. This gives the protein CSVRGRMNTEAFF.

This clone has just a few counts. The chain links TRBV5-1 to TRBJ1-1; possible D gene TRBD1, 5 bases. This CDR3 spans 13 amino acids. CDR1 is SGHRS, CDR2 YFSETQ, per germline. V lost 4 bases and J lost 1, with 8 bases in between. CDR3 DNA: TGCGCCAGCAGCAACACAGGGAACACTGAAGCTTTCTTT. Translated: CASSNTGNTEAFF.

The chain uses TRBV9 and TRBJ2-7, with 7 bases that match TRBD2. V was pared by 3 bases and J by 3 bases, with 6 bases of the junction left unmatched. The length of the CDR3 is 14 residues. The germline CDR1 and CDR2 sequences are SGDLS and YYNGEE. The CDR3: CASSGSSGGYEQYF. The CDR3 bases are TGTGCCAGCAGCGGCTCTAGCGGAGGCTACGAGCAGTACTTC.

J is TRBJ1-1 and V is TRBV19, with TRBD1 identical over 8 bases. The CDR3 runs to 14 residues. With V trimmed by 9 bases and J by 5 bases, 11 bases remained unmatched. Germline loops: CDR1 LNHDA, CDR2 SQIVND (reference sequence). CDR3 in DNA: TGTGCCAGCTGGGACAGGACCCAAAGAACTGAAGCTTTCTTT. Amino acids: CASWDRTQRTEAFF.

This CDR3 reads CASSPDRVLAFF. In DNA, the CDR3 is TGTGCCAGCTCACCCGACAGGGTTTTAGCTTTCTTT. The chain couples TRBV18 to TRBJ1-1, with 7 positions matching TRBD1. CDR3 length: 12 residues. Germline values: CDR1 KGHSH, CDR2 LQKENI. V lost 3 bases and J lost 10; bases outside the gene matches: 5.